The 15 T cell receptor beta chains in this list originate from one sample, sequenced in a study of identical twins. TCRdb passed the 5' RACE reads through MiXCR, listing each CDR3 protein once. This table has approximately 150,000 distinct CDR3 sequences, approximately 3.5% appearing once. The sequenced material came from memory T cells sorted from blood. These receptors were collected from a man aged 18 to 30 in good health.

This clonotype was seen at least ten times. The chain links TRBV4-2 to TRBJ2-3, with 11 bases that match TRBD2. Germline CDR1 LGHNA, CDR2 YNFKEQ. This CDR3 has 17 amino acids. After removal of 4 bases from V and 2 bases from J, the junction contained 8 bases not matched to a gene. CDR3 DNA: TGTGCCAGCAGCCCCCTCACTAGCGGGAGCCCCACAGATACGCAGTATTTT. This sequence encodes CASSPLTSGSPTDTQYF.

This clonotype was recorded a few times. The rearrangement links TRBV7-2 to TRBJ2-3; D may be TRBD2 (5 bases). Trimming pared 7 bases from V and 0 bases from J, leaving 11 bases between. This CDR3 spans 14 amino acids. CDR1 is SGHTA, CDR2 FQGNSA, per germline. CDR3 bases: TGTGCCAGCACAAAGCGGTCTAGCACAGATACGCAGTATTTT. Translated: CASTKRSSTDTQYF.

This clonotype was detected many times. This chain links TRBV29-1 with TRBJ2-1; D is ambiguous. CDR3 length: 15 residues. Germline CDR1 reads SQVTM; CDR2 reads ANQGSEA. Deletions cut 2 bases from V and 0 bases from J, with 11 bases between. The CDR3 DNA is TGCAGCGTTGAATGGGTTTTTCCCTCCTACAATGAGCAGTTCTTC. Translated: CSVEWVFPSYNEQFF.

The sample holds many counts of this clonotype. This chain uses TRBV12-3 or TRBV12-4 with TRBJ1-1; TRBD1 is a possible D gene (5 bases). Deletions cut 6 bases from V and 1 base from J, with 12 bases between. The CDR3 contains 14 residues. CDR3 region: CASSWGETNTEAFF. CDR3 nucleotides: TGTGCCAGCAGCTGGGGGGAGACGAACACTGAAGCTTTCTTT.

In its sample, this clonotype was seen many times. The chain carries TRBV5-1 and TRBJ2-1, with D possibly TRBD2 on 6 matching bases. The V gene lost 4 bases and the J gene lost 6 bases, with 11 bases spanning the gap. CDR1 is SGHRS, CDR2 YFSETQ, per germline. The CDR3 runs to 13 residues. The CDR3 protein is CASSQGLLNEQFF. CDR3 bases: TGCGCCAGCAGCCAGGGACTCCTCAATGAGCAGTTCTTC.

This clonotype was seen at least ten times. The V and J genes are TRBV14 and TRBJ1-1, with D hard to call. The V end was cut by 8 bases, the J end by 1 base, with 14 bases between. Germline V gives CDR1 SGHDN, CDR2 FVKESK. CDR3 length equals 14 residues. In DNA form, the CDR3 reads TGTGCCAGCGGAAAGCCGTTGGGGAACACTGAAGCTTTCTTT. Its protein is CASGKPLGNTEAFF.

This clonotype was recorded at least ten times. V is TRBV10-1 and J is TRBJ1-1; D is ambiguous. V was clipped by 6 bases and J by 8 bases, with 16 bases between them. The CDR3 contains 13 residues. The germline V gene encodes CDR1 WNHNN and CDR2 SYGVQD (reference sequence). CDR3 DNA: TGCGCCAGCAGCGGTCCAGGTCTGACCGAAGCTTTCTTT. This encodes CASSGPGLTEAFF.

This clonotype was observed at least ten times. The gene calls are TRBV24-1 and TRBJ2-1, with D maybe TRBD2 (6 bases). CDR3 length: 14 amino acids. The germline CDR1 and CDR2 sequences are KGHDR and SFDVKD. Trimming stripped 5 bases from V and 2 bases from J, with 9 bases between. CDR3 DNA sequence: TGTGCCACCAGTGCGTCTAGCGCCTACAATGAGCAGTTCTTC. This codes for CATSASSAYNEQFF.

This clonotype was seen many times. The chain employs TRBV12-3 or TRBV12-4 and TRBJ1-3; D gene ambiguous. The CDR3 loop spans 13 amino acids. V lost 6 bases, J lost 1 base, and 7 bases lay in between. The CDR3 loop is CASSDGSGNTIYF. The CDR3 DNA follows: TGTGCCAGCAGCGACGGTTCTGGAAACACCATATATTTT.

This clonotype was found many times. The chain joins TRBV25-1 to TRBJ1-2; 7 nucleotides agree with TRBD1. The length of the CDR3 is 14 residues. Losses at the gene ends were 2 bases for V and 1 base for J; bases not matched to a gene: 1. Germline values: CDR1 MGHDK, CDR2 SYGVNS. CDR3 bases: TGTGCCAGCAGTGAACAGGGGGGTAACTATGGCTACACCTTC. Its translation is CASSEQGGNYGYTF.

V gene TRBV20-1 combines with J gene TRBJ2-7, with D possibly TRBD2 on 6 matching bases. The CDR3 loop spans 14 amino acids. V lost 6 bases and J 3 bases, leaving 18 bases between the germline ends. Germline V gene data show CDR1 as DFQATT and CDR2 as SNEGSKA (reference sequence). The CDR3 region has the DNA TGCAGTGCCGTTCGACTCACCGGGGGCTACGAGCAGTACTTC. It is translated as CSAVRLTGGYEQYF.

Ten or more counts support this clonotype. Here the CDR3 DNA reads TGCAGTGCTAGAGATCCCACTAGCGGGAGGTATTACAATGAGCAGTTCTTC. Amino acids: CSARDPTSGRYYNEQFF. The rearrangement uses TRBV20-1 and TRBJ2-1; 12 bases are shared with TRBD2. Looked up from germline, CDR1 is DFQATT and CDR2 is SNEGSKA (reference sequence). After removal of 0 bases from V and 4 bases from J, the junction contained 7 bases not matched to a gene. The CDR3 runs to 17 residues.

This clonotype was detected many times. The chain recombines TRBV20-1 with TRBJ1-1; D is ambiguous. CDR1 and CDR2 (germline): DFQATT, SNEGSKA (reference sequence). V gave up 6 bases and J gave up 5 bases, with 16 bases separating them. The CDR3 has 13 amino acids. The CDR3 region has the DNA TGCAGTGCCCTGGGCCTGGGTACGACTGAAGCTTTCTTT. Translating gives CSALGLGTTEAFF.

There are many counts of this clonotype. This chain links TRBV12-3 or TRBV12-4 with TRBJ2-2; 9 bases fit TRBD1. There are 14 residues in the CDR3. With 5 bases clipped from V and 4 bases from J, the junction kept 2 bases outside the gene matches. CDR3 sequence reads: CASSIQGATGELFF. For the CDR3, the DNA is TGTGCCAGCAGTATACAGGGGGCCACCGGGGAGCTGTTTTTT.

This clonotype was detected many times. The chain couples TRBV5-1 to TRBJ2-3; D possibly corresponds to TRBD2 (5 bases). Trimming removed 2 bases at V and 5 bases at J, with 9 bases between. CDR3 length equals 13 residues. Germline values: CDR1 SGHRS, CDR2 YFSETQ. Here the CDR3 reads CASSFQLGDTQYF. The CDR3 bases are TGCGCCAGCAGCTTCCAACTAGGAGATACGCAGTATTTT.